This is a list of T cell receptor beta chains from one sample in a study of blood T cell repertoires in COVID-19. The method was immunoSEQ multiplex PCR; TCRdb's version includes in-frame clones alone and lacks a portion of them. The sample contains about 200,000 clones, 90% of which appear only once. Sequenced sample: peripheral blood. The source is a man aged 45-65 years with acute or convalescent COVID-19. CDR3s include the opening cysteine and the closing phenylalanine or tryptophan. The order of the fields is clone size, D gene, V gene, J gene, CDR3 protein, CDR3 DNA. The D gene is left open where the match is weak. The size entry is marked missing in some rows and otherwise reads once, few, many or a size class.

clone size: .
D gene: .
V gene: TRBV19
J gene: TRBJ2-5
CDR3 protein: CASSIVSRGVETQYF
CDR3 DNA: TGTGCCAGTAGTATAGTTTCCAGGGGGGTAGAGACCCAGTACTTC

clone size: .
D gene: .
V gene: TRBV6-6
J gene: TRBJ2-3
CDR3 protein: CASSARTSDTQYF
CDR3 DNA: TGTGCCAGCAGTGCCAGGACATCAGATACGCAGTATTTT

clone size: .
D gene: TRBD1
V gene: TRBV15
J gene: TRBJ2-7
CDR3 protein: CVGQGSYEQYF
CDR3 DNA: TGTGTCGGACAGGGCTCCTACGAGCAGTACTTC

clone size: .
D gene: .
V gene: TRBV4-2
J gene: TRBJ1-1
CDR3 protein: CASSPYVAESNTEAFF
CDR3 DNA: TGTGCCAGCAGCCCATACGTCGCGGAGTCGAACACTGAAGCTTTCTTT

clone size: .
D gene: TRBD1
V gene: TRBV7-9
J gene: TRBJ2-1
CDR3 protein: CASSLGTGRDEQFF
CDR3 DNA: TGTGCCAGCAGCTTAGGGACAGGGAGAGATGAGCAGTTCTTC

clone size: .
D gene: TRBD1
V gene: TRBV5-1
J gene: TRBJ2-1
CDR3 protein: CASSFGQGADEQFF
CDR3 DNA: TGCGCCAGCAGCTTCGGGCAGGGGGCGGATGAGCAGTTCTTC

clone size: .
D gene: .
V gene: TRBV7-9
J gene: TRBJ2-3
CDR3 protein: CASSFQGTDTQYF
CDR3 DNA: TGTGCCAGCAGCTTTCAGGGTACAGATACGCAGTATTTT

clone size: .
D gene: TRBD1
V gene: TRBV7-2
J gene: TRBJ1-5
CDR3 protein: CASNYLGQGDNQPQHF
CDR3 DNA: TGTGCCAGCAACTACCTGGGCCAGGGGGATAATCAGCCCCAGCATTTT

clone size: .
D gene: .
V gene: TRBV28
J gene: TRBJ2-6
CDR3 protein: CASRASGANVLTF
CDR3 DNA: TGTGCCAGCAGGGCCTCTGGGGCCAACGTCCTGACTTTC

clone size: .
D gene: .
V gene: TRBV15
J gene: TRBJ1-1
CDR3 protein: CATSRPGDEAFF
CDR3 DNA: TGTGCCACCAGCCGTCCCGGGGATGAAGCTTTCTTT

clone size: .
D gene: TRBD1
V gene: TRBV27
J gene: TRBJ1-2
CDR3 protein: CASSRGGDRSYGYTF
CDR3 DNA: TGTGCCAGCAGTAGGGGGGGGGACAGGAGCTATGGCTACACCTTC

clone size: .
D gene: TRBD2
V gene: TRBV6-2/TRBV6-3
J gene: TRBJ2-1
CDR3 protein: CASSHPGLATNEQFF
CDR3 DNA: TGTGCCAGCAGTCATCCGGGACTAGCGACCAATGAGCAGTTCTTC

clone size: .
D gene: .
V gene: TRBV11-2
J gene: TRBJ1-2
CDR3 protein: CASSRLARGQTYGYTF
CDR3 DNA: TGTGCCAGCAGCCGGCTAGCCCGAGGACAGACCTATGGCTACACCTTC

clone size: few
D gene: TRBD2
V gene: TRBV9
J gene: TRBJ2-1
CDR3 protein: CASSLSGSVDEQFF
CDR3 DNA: TGTGCCAGCAGCCTTAGCGGGAGCGTGGATGAGCAGTTCTTC

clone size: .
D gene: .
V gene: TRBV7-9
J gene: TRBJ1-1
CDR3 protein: CASSGAGNTEAFF
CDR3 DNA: TGTGCCAGCAGCGGAGCGGGGAACACTGAAGCTTTCTTT

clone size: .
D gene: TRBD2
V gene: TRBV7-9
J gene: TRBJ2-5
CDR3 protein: CASSLAVLRLAGETQYF
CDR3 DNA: TGTGCCAGCAGCTTAGCGGTTCTCCGACTAGCGGGAGAGACCCAGTACTTC

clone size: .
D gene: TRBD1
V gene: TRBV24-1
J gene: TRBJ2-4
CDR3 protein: CATSEVTGTGRNIQYF
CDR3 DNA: TGTGCCACCAGTGAGGTGACCGGGACAGGGAGGAACATTCAGTACTTC